Sequencing of this T cell receptor beta chain was carried out in a study of T cell responses to AZD1222 COVID-19 vaccine. Study conclusions and caveats: Clonal diversity may have been underestimated, and the donors were mostly white British, with more females than males. Targets within unmutated variant regions were reportedly found for nearly half of spike-specific TCRs. Only after the peak T cell response were repertoires sampled.

With regard to this clone: What it binds is not known.

This CDR3 is built from 15 residues. Trimming removed 3 bases from V and 5 bases from J; junction bases left unmatched: 9. Germline CDR1 and CDR2: LNHDA and SQIVND (reference sequence). Assay used: immunoSEQ multiplex PCR; TCRdb lists only in-frame clones, some missing. The sample has tens of thousands of clones, around four fifths seen once. The sample was peripheral blood, taken on day 0 of AZD1222 vaccination. This sequence joins TRBV19 and TRBJ2-7, with 8 positions matching TRBD1. This TCR was recovered from an adult in good health. The CDR3: CASSIFSGGENEQYF. CDR3 sequence (DNA): TGTGCCAGTAGTATTTTTTCAGGGGGCGAGAACGAGCAGTACTTC.